These 10 T cell receptor beta chains came from one sample sequenced in a study of cytomegalovirus exposure and HLA in healthy donors (dated by TCRdb to about 2017). Libraries were prepared through the immunoSEQ multiplex PCR assay. The multiplex PCR relied on a mix of 60 forward primers for TCR Vbeta segments and 13 reverse primers for TCR Jbeta segments. Here the immuneACCESS table is served through TCRdb, limited to in-frame sequences with V and J called. Missing clones are a known gap in these copies; in checked studies unresolved V genes cover under half, and the rest lacks a known reason. For this sample the table gives roughly 84,000 clones, of which about 80% were detected only once. Together, the top ten hold 3% to 3.5% of the sample. The specimen was PBMCs. The receptors here all came from a man in his fifties or sixties in good health and CMV-seronegative.

The chain couples TRBV5-4 to TRBJ1-1; D gene ambiguous. The germline V gene has CDR1 SGHNT and CDR2 YYREEE (reference sequence). V lost 0 bases and J lost 0, with 9 bases in between. The CDR3 sequence is 15 residues long. In DNA, the CDR3 is TGTGCCAGCAGCTTGGGTAGATCCATGAACACTGAAGCTTTCTTT. Translating it yields CASSLGRSMNTEAFF.

In DNA form, the CDR3 reads TGCGCCAGCAGCCCGGGACAGATCGAAGAGACCCAGTACTTC. Translating it yields CASSPGQIEETQYF. The rearrangement uses TRBV5-1 and TRBJ2-5; TRBD1 matches 7 bases. This CDR3 contains 14 residues. Trimming removed 4 bases from V and 3 bases from J; junction bases left unmatched: 6. Germline V gives CDR1 SGHRS, CDR2 YFSETQ.

The genes are TRBV5-1 and TRBJ2-5; TRBD2 agrees at 8 bases. Germline V gene sequence: CDR1 SGHRS, CDR2 YFSETQ. CDR3 length equals 16 residues. V gave up 1 base and J gave up 2 bases; unmatched junction bases: 7. CDR3 DNA: TGCGCCAGCAGCTTGAGGTCAACTAGCGGACAAGAGACCCAGTACTTC. Translated, it gives CASSLRSTSGQETQYF. Based on the CDR3 plus reference TRBV5-1 and TRBJ2-5, the full variable domain is KAGVTQTPRYLIKTRGQQVTLSCSPISGHRSVSWYQQTPGQGLQFLFEYFSETQRNKGNFPGRFSGRQFSNSRSEMNVSTLELGDSALYLCASSLRSTSGQETQYFGPGTRLLVL.

The chain has TRBV19 and TRBJ2-5; 9 nucleotides agree with TRBD2. The CDR3 totals 16 residues. V shed 4 bases, J shed 1 base, and the junction held 7 bases outside the gene matches. Germline values: CDR1 LNHDA, CDR2 SQIVND (reference sequence). The CDR3 DNA sequence: TGTGCCAGTAGTAGAATAGCGGGGGCGACCCAAGAGACCCAGTACTTC. It yields the protein CASSRIAGATQETQYF.

This chain connects TRBV9 to TRBJ2-1; D call uncertain. V dropped 0 bases and J dropped 4 bases, with 5 bases sitting between them. CDR1 and CDR2 (germline): SGDLS, YYNGEE. This CDR3 has 13 residues. CDR3 in DNA: TGTGCCAGCAGCGTAGGAGCTTACAATGAGCAGTTCTTC. Protein product: CASSVGAYNEQFF.

The chain joins TRBV2 to TRBJ2-1; 12 bases fit TRBD2. Germline values: CDR1 SNHLY, CDR2 FYNNEI. V dropped 5 bases and J dropped 7; count of bases not matched to a gene: 9. The CDR3 consists of 16 residues. The CDR3 region has the DNA TGTGCCAGCAGTTTTAAACTAGCGGGGGGCCTTAATGAGCAGTTCTTC. Its translation: CASSFKLAGGLNEQFF.

V is TRBV6-6 and J is TRBJ2-3, with TRBD2 identical over 8 bases. This CDR3 has 15 residues. Germline V CDR1 and CDR2: MNHNY, SVGAGI (reference sequence). With V trimmed by 2 bases and J by 2 bases, 3 bases remained unmatched. The CDR3 DNA sequence: TGTGCCAGCAGTTACGGCGGGGGGAACACAGATACGCAGTATTTT. Amino acids: CASSYGGGNTDTQYF.

The gene calls are TRBV19 and TRBJ1-2; 7 bases align to TRBD1. The CDR3 totals 16 residues. Trimming cost V 5 bases and J 2 bases; bases outside gene matches: 11. Germline V gene lookup returns CDR1 LNHDA and CDR2 SQIVND (reference sequence). The CDR3 is CASSLHRDSRNYGYTF. As DNA, the CDR3 is TGTGCCAGTAGTCTTCACCGGGACAGTAGAAACTATGGCTACACCTTC.

This chain joins TRBV9 and TRBJ2-4; possibly TRBD2 for D (7 bases). Germline V lookup: CDR1 SGDLS, CDR2 YYNGEE. V lost 5 bases to trimming and J lost 8 bases, with 23 bases between them. This CDR3 comprises 16 residues. The CDR3 sequence: CASSRGGRGTGDIQYF. The CDR3 nucleotides are TGTGCCAGCAGTAGGGGGGGGAGGGGTACCGGGGACATTCAGTACTTC.

This sequence joins TRBV7-9 and TRBJ2-7, with 8 bases matching TRBD1. CDR1 SEHNR and CDR2 FQNEAQ come from the germline V gene (reference sequence). The length of the CDR3 is 14 residues. Losses at the gene ends were 4 bases for V and 6 bases for J; bases not matched to a gene: 8. CDR3: CASSSRDRRSEQYF. The CDR3 nucleotides are TGTGCCAGCAGCTCCCGGGACAGGCGGTCCGAGCAGTACTTC.